This T cell receptor beta chain was profiled in a study of shared clonotypes between healthy human individuals. Of note for this clone: What it binds is not known.

General study results and limits: The donor pool, a small one, limited the genetic and exposure-history diversity represented.

The CDR3 covers 11 residues. Germline values: CDR1 MGHDK, CDR2 SYGVNS. The V gene lost 2 bases and the J gene lost 6 bases, with 5 bases spanning the gap. Running of the assay took place at deep level. This table comes from immunoSEQ multiplex PCR, and its TCRdb copy is limited to in-frame clones, with some not included. The sample lists about 480,000 clones; over 75% were seen once. V usage is TRBV25-1 and J usage is TRBJ2-7; D gene unclear. The sample was PBMCs. This TCR was sampled from a woman aged 40 to 50 in good health. Some clones in this sample may be carry-over from other donors' samples. CDR3 DNA sequence: TGTGCCAGCAGTGAAGGAACCGAGCAGTACTTC. Residues: CASSEGTEQYF.